What follows describes a single T cell receptor beta chain. The antigen is not known. This specimen comes from a study of shared clonotypes between healthy human individuals. At the level of the study: Donors had three CD4 naive, three CD4 memory, two CD8 naive and one CD8 memory plate apiece. Study-wide results and limits: Lower generation probabilities were found for non-shared clonotypes than for those shared by all four donors.

The sorted-subset replicate PCRs were given 200 ng DNA, which is approximately 30,000 T cell genomes. Sequenced by immunoSEQ multiplex PCR; TCRdb stores in-frame clones only, minus some. This sample has around 700,000 clones, with about 91% found just once. This CDR3 is built from 14 residues. V lost 3 bases, J lost 10 bases, and 18 bases lay in between. The germline CDR1 and CDR2 sequences are MDHEN and SYDVKM. Terminally differentiated effector memory CD45RA+ cells were excluded from the naive CD8 cells, which were CD45RO-negative and positively selected for CCR7. This sequence joins TRBV28 and TRBJ2-5; no clear D. The receptor was derived from a man younger than 45 in good health. The sequencing input was naive CD8+ T cells sorted from blood. Here the CDR3 DNA reads TGTGCCAGCAGTTTTACCACTAACAAAGGTAACCAGTACTTC. Translation: CASSFTTNKGNQYF.